A single sample is the source of the 28 T cell receptor beta chains below, sequenced in a study of naive and memory T cell subsets. General study points: Possibly reflecting memory cells re-expressing CD45RA, a few larger clonotypes occurred in naive repertoires, especially CD8.

Both TRBC1 and TRBC2 were covered by a beta constant-region primer of two equimolar oligonucleotides. Ligated cDNA was amplified by four rounds of PCR with nested alpha and beta constant-region primers and SP2. Each CDR3 protein is one row after TCRdb ran MiXCR on the UMI-ligation and nested PCR reads. This sample yields 120,000 to 150,000 distinct CDR3 sequences, of which roughly 22% are seen a single time; 0.11% belongs to the top ten. These TCRs are of unknown antigen specificity. The specimen sequenced was naive CD4+ T cells from blood. The receptors derive from a human donor in good health.

This clonotype has ten or more counts. The rearrangement joins TRBV29-1 to TRBJ2-7; a possible D gene is TRBD2 (5 bases). The V gene's germline CDR1 is SQVTM and CDR2 ANQGSEA. V shed 3 bases and J shed 7 bases, with 10 bases lying between them. The CDR3 totals 11 residues. For the CDR3, the DNA is TGCAGCGTTGATGAGGGTATGGAGCAGTACTTC. It is translated as CSVDEGMEQYF.

The CDR3 DNA reads TGCAGCGTTAAACAGGGGGCGAACACTGAAGCTTTCTTT. Encoded protein: CSVKQGANTEAFF. This chain connects TRBV29-1 to TRBJ1-1, with TRBD1 identical over 9 bases. With 5 bases clipped from V and 1 base from J, the junction kept 2 bases outside the gene matches. The CDR3 consists of 13 residues. Germline CDR1 is SQVTM and CDR2 is ANQGSEA.

V is TRBV7-2 and J is TRBJ1-5; unclear D gene. CDR3 length equals 13 residues. CDR1 is SGHTA, CDR2 FQGNSA, per germline. V was trimmed by 3 bases and J by 3 bases, leaving 6 bases between them. For the CDR3, the DNA is TGTGCCAGCAGCTTCCAGGCCAATCAGCCCCAGCATTTT. It codes for CASSFQANQPQHF.

In its sample, this clonotype was seen a few times. The chain couples TRBV29-1 to TRBJ2-1; no firm D call. This CDR3 is built from 13 residues. Trimming pared 6 bases from V and 7 bases from J, leaving 16 bases between. Germline V gene data show CDR1 as SQVTM and CDR2 as ANQGSEA. CDR3 in amino acids: CSVDDRSRNEQFF. Here the CDR3 DNA reads TGCAGCGTGGACGATCGGTCTAGGAATGAGCAGTTCTTC.

CDR3 in amino acids: CASSFQRQETQYF. In DNA form, the CDR3 reads TGTGCCAGCAGCTTTCAAAGGCAAGAGACCCAGTACTTC. The V and J genes are TRBV7-9 and TRBJ2-5; no reliable D call. Germline V gives CDR1 SEHNR, CDR2 FQNEAQ (reference sequence). V was pared by 3 bases and J by 2 bases, with 7 bases between. The CDR3 extends over 13 amino acids.

In this sample, this clonotype turned up a few times. This chain uses TRBV12-3 or TRBV12-4 with TRBJ1-1; D unresolved. Trimming removed 8 bases at V and 0 bases at J, with 10 bases between. This CDR3 comprises 13 residues. This chain's CDR3 is CASGNLVNTEAFF. For the CDR3, the DNA is TGTGCCAGCGGCAATTTGGTGAACACTGAAGCTTTCTTT.

This clonotype was seen a handful of times. The chain links TRBV7-6 to TRBJ2-7, with 10 bases aligning to TRBD2. This CDR3 is 13 amino acids long. V shed 5 bases, J shed 7 bases, and the junction held 5 bases outside the gene matches. The germline V gene has CDR1 SGHVS and CDR2 FNYEAQ. In DNA form, the CDR3 reads TGTGCCAGCAGCCTGGGACTAGCGAGGGAGCAGTACTTC. Translating it yields CASSLGLAREQYF.

This clonotype was observed a few times. This chain connects TRBV6-4 to TRBJ2-3; weak D call: TRBD1 (5 bases). V lost 5 bases and J 2 bases, leaving 11 bases between the germline ends. The germline V gene encodes CDR1 MRHNA and CDR2 SNTAGT. This CDR3 comprises 14 residues. For the CDR3, the DNA is TGTGCCAGCAGTCCAGGGCCGGTCACAGATACGCAGTATTTT. Translation: CASSPGPVTDTQYF.

This clonotype was counted at least ten times. V usage is TRBV5-4 and J usage is TRBJ2-1; D remains ambiguous. Trimming stripped 4 bases from V and 5 bases from J, with 13 bases between. CDR3 length equals 14 residues. Germline assignment: CDR1 SGHNT and CDR2 YYREEE (reference sequence). The CDR3 reads CASSPMFIHNEQFF. CDR3 coding DNA: TGTGCCAGCAGCCCCATGTTCATTCACAATGAGCAGTTCTTC.

The chain has TRBV29-1 and TRBJ2-5, with 8 bases identical to TRBD1. The CDR3 is made up of 15 amino acids. Germline values: CDR1 SQVTM, CDR2 ANQGSEA. V shed 1 base and J 2 bases; nucleotides not matched to a gene: 6. The CDR3 DNA is TGCAGCGTTGAAGTGTTGGACAGGGATCAAGAGACCCAGTACTTC. Translation: CSVEVLDRDQETQYF. Using reference TRBV29-1 and TRBJ2-5 for the parts outside the CDR3, the full variable domain is SAVISQKPSRDICQRGTSLTIQCQVDSQVTMMFWYRQQPGQSLTLIATANQGSEATYESGFVIDKFPISRPNLTFSTLTVSNMSPEDSSIYLCSVEVLDRDQETQYFGPGTRLLVL.

This sequence joins TRBV28 and TRBJ1-5, with D maybe TRBD1 (5 bases). CDR3 length: 16 amino acids. Per germline, CDR1 MDHEN and CDR2 SYDVKM. Trimming left V 6 bases short and J 6 bases short, with 21 bases between. Written as DNA, the CDR3 is TGTGCCAGCAGCCTCATTTTCGGGGGTCCAAGTCAGCCCCAGCATTTT. It codes for CASSLIFGGPSQPQHF.

This clonotype was seen at least ten times. The chain uses TRBV29-1 and TRBJ2-1; D might be TRBD2 (5 bases). Germline lookup yields CDR1 SQVTM and CDR2 ANQGSEA. The CDR3 consists of 13 residues. Trimming stripped 4 bases from V and 0 bases from J, with 7 bases between. The CDR3 loop reads CSVAGSSYNEQFF. The DNA of the CDR3 is TGCAGCGTTGCGGGGAGCTCCTACAATGAGCAGTTCTTC.

This clonotype was counted a few times. The genes are TRBV7-2 and TRBJ1-6; D gene unclear. The ends were cut back, 6 bases at V and 1 base at J, with 10 bases in the middle. Germline CDR1 and CDR2: SGHTA and FQGNSA. CDR3 length: 15 amino acids. The CDR3 region is CASRPDRSYNSPLHF. The CDR3 DNA sequence: TGTGCCAGCAGACCTGATCGGTCCTATAATTCACCCCTCCACTTT.

This clonotype was counted at least ten times. The V gene is TRBV7-2, the J gene TRBJ2-7, with D perhaps given as TRBD1 or TRBD2 (5 bases each). Germline-derived CDR1 and CDR2 are SGHTA and FQGNSA. V gave up 5 bases and J gave up 7 bases, with 9 bases separating them. There are 11 residues in the CDR3. CDR3: CASSPGPEQYF. The CDR3 region has the DNA TGTGCCAGCAGCCCGGGACCGGAGCAGTACTTC.

V usage is TRBV6-5 and J usage is TRBJ1-1; D might be TRBD1 (5 bases). V was pared by 8 bases and J by 7 bases, with 11 bases between. Germline V gene data show CDR1 as MNHEY and CDR2 as SVGAGI. This CDR3 has 11 residues. The chain's CDR3 is CASRGVREAFF. CDR3 nucleotides: TGTGCCAGCCGAGGGGTACGTGAAGCTTTCTTT.

This chain links TRBV18 with TRBJ2-3, with D perhaps matching TRBD1 (7 bases). The CDR3 runs to 16 residues. V gave up 2 bases and J gave up 5 bases, with 17 bases separating them. CDR1 is KGHSH, CDR2 LQKENI, per germline. The CDR3 protein is CASSPILAGGGDTQYF. In DNA form, the CDR3 reads TGTGCCAGCTCACCAATCTTAGCAGGGGGAGGAGATACGCAGTATTTT.

This clonotype was detected only a few times. The chain joins TRBV24-1 to TRBJ1-5; the D is unclear. V lost 4 bases and J lost 0, with 6 bases in between. The CDR3 is made up of 14 amino acids. Germline V gene lookup returns CDR1 KGHDR and CDR2 SFDVKD. The CDR3 loop reads CATSDPNSNQPQHF. CDR3 DNA: TGTGCCACCAGTGACCCCAATAGCAATCAGCCCCAGCATTTT.

This chain joins TRBV18 and TRBJ2-7; D possibly corresponds to TRBD2 (6 bases). Between the trimmed V and J ends, which lost 3 bases and 0 bases, there was a span of 15 bases. The CDR3 extends over 16 amino acids. The germline V gene encodes CDR1 KGHSH and CDR2 LQKENI. The CDR3 DNA reads TGTGCCAGCTCACCCACCCTTGCGGGGAGCTCCTACGAGCAGTACTTC. Translation gives CASSPTLAGSSYEQYF.

This clonotype was counted only a few times. This chain connects TRBV15 to TRBJ2-5; D unresolved. Trimming removed 0 bases from V and 4 bases from J, with 9 bases in between. The CDR3 contains 14 residues. The germline V gene encodes CDR1 LNHNV and CDR2 YYDKDF (reference sequence). CDR3 amino acids: CATSREGIRETQYF. CDR3 DNA sequence: TGTGCCACCAGCAGAGAGGGGATACGAGAGACCCAGTACTTC.

This clonotype showed up just a few times. The chain links TRBV27 to TRBJ2-5; tentatively, D is TRBD2 (5 bases). The CDR3 is 18 residues long. Deletions cut 4 bases from V and 2 bases from J, with 23 bases between. Germline V gene lookup returns CDR1 MNHEY and CDR2 SMNVEV (reference sequence). CDR3 amino acids: CASSSVLGGQKTQETQYF. The CDR3, as DNA: TGTGCCAGCAGTTCGGTCTTGGGCGGGCAGAAAACTCAAGAGACCCAGTACTTC.

The rearrangement links TRBV24-1 to TRBJ2-7; the match to TRBD2 covers 12 bases. CDR3 length: 14 amino acids. Losses at the gene ends were 5 bases for V and 4 bases for J; bases not matched to a gene: 2. Per the germline V gene, CDR1 is KGHDR and CDR2 is SFDVKD. In nucleotides, the CDR3 is TGTGCCACCAGTGTTACTAGCGGGAGGTACGAGCAGTACTTC. Protein sequence: CATSVTSGRYEQYF.

This chain connects TRBV6-1 to TRBJ1-1; no reliable D call. CDR3 length: 12 amino acids. The germline gives CDR1 MNHNS, CDR2 SASEGT. V lost 5 bases, J lost 5 bases, and 9 bases lay in between. The CDR3 here is CASSRLGTEAFF. In DNA form, the CDR3 reads TGTGCCAGCAGTCGCCTTGGGACTGAAGCTTTCTTT.

Notes on this clonotype: Just one base apart from a much larger clone, this may be a read error. The rearrangement uses TRBV2 and TRBJ1-1; unclear D gene. V shed 6 bases and J shed 7 bases, with 15 bases lying between them. Germline V gene lookup returns CDR1 SNHLY and CDR2 FYNNEI. The CDR3 is made up of 13 amino acids. The CDR3 sequence: CASSTLGLLEAFF. In DNA form, the CDR3 reads TGTGCCAGCAGCACACTGGGTCTCCTTGAAGCTTTCTTT.

This chain connects TRBV4-3 to TRBJ2-7, with unresolved D. Trimming removed 4 bases at V and 6 bases at J, with 13 bases between. The CDR3 spans 13 residues. CDR1 is LGHNA and CDR2 is YSLEER in the germline V gene. This CDR3 is CASSPLGNSEQYF. The DNA of the CDR3 is TGCGCCAGCAGCCCCCTGGGGAACTCCGAGCAGTACTTC.

V usage is TRBV6-1 and J usage is TRBJ2-1; a possible D gene is TRBD2 (6 bases). The V end was cut by 6 bases, the J end by 3 bases, with 18 bases between. The CDR3 covers 16 residues. Germline CDR1 is MNHNS and CDR2 is SASEGT. The CDR3 nucleotides read TGTGCCAGCAGCTACGGGACTTCCTCCAACTACAATGAGCAGTTCTTC. This codes for CASSYGTSSNYNEQFF.

V gene TRBV27 combines with J gene TRBJ2-3; D is possibly TRBD2 (5 bases). Germline CDR1 is MNHEY and CDR2 is SMNVEV (reference sequence). This CDR3 has 12 amino acids. Trimming stripped 9 bases from V and 10 bases from J, with 17 bases between. As DNA, the CDR3 is TGTGCCAGTCGTGGAGGCAAGATTGCGCAGTATTTT. Amino acid sequence: CASRGGKIAQYF.

The chain uses TRBV24-1 and TRBJ2-1, with D hard to call. Per germline, CDR1 KGHDR and CDR2 SFDVKD. The CDR3 runs 16 residues. The V end was cut by 3 bases, the J end by 1 base, with 12 bases between. CDR3 DNA sequence: TGTGCCACCAGTGATGCTTCATCCGGGTCCTACAATGAGCAGTTCTTC. Translating it yields CATSDASSGSYNEQFF.

Ten or more counts support this clonotype. This rearrangement joins TRBV29-1 to TRBJ2-2; 9 nucleotides match TRBD2. Germline V lookup: CDR1 SQVTM, CDR2 ANQGSEA. The ends lost 4 bases at V and 12 bases at J; junction bases unmatched: 6. The CDR3 has 12 residues. For the CDR3, the DNA is TGCAGCGTTGCGGCGCGGGAGGGGAAGCTGTTTTTT. The encoded protein is CSVAAREGKLFF.